The 25 T cell receptor beta chains given below trace back to one sample, sequenced in a study of shared clonotypes between healthy human individuals. The protocol was immunoSEQ multiplex PCR, while the TCRdb copy is restricted to in-frame clones and leaves out a portion. Among some 790,000 clones listed, over 60% were seen once. What was sequenced was memory CD4+ T cells sorted from blood. Documented subset: CD45RA-negative fraction. These TCRs come from a woman in her thirties in good health.

The chain uses TRBV2 and TRBJ1-1; D not certain. Germline CDR1 SNHLY, CDR2 FYNNEI. Trimming cost V 5 bases and J 1 base, with 14 bases left between them. This CDR3 spans 15 amino acids. CDR3 loop: CASSQEGMENTEAFF. The CDR3 coding sequence is TGTGCCAGCAGTCAGGAGGGTATGGAGAACACTGAAGCTTTCTTT.

V gene TRBV19 combines with J gene TRBJ1-5; maybe TRBD1 (5 bases). There are 15 residues in the CDR3. The germline gives CDR1 LNHDA, CDR2 SQIVND (reference sequence). V lost 7 bases and J 4 bases, leaving 17 bases between the germline ends. CDR3 loop: CASTYLMTANQPQHF. The CDR3 region has the DNA TGTGCCAGTACTTACCTAATGACAGCTAATCAGCCCCAGCATTTT.

As regards this clone: The sample carries other DNA sequences with the same CDR3. J is TRBJ1-5 and V is TRBV2; the D gene is possibly TRBD1 (6 bases). Germline-derived CDR1 and CDR2 are SNHLY and FYNNEI. Trimming stripped 9 bases from V and 6 bases from J, with 15 bases between. CDR3 size: 13 residues. CDR3 DNA: TGTGCCAGTTCCGAGACAGGAGGTCAGCCCCAGCATTTT. Translating it yields CASSETGGQPQHF. Combining the CDR3 with reference TRBV2 and TRBJ1-5 gives the whole variable domain EPEVTQTPSHQVTQMGQEVILRCVPISNHLYFYWYRQILGQKVEFLVSFYNNEISEKSEIFDDQFSVERPDGSNFTLKIRSTKLEDSAMYFCASSETGGQPQHFGDGTRLSIL.

The chain joins TRBV7-9 to TRBJ2-7; D might be TRBD2 (5 bases). This CDR3 region has 15 residues. Trimming stripped 5 bases from V and 5 bases from J, with 19 bases between. The germline V gene encodes CDR1 SEHNR and CDR2 FQNEAQ (reference sequence). The CDR3 is CASSPRRIEGNEQYF. DNA of the CDR3: TGTGCCAGCAGCCCCCGGAGGATAGAAGGTAACGAGCAGTACTTC. Full variable domain (rest looked up from reference TRBV7-9 and TRBJ2-7): DTGVSQNPRHKITKRGQNVTFRCDPISEHNRLYWYRQTLGQGPEFLTYFQNEAQLEKSRLLSDRFSAERPKGSFSTLEIQRTEQGDSAMYLCASSPRRIEGNEQYFGPGTRLTVT.

The chain couples TRBV7-9 to TRBJ1-2, with D maybe TRBD1 (6 bases). The CDR3 sequence is 14 residues long. V was cut by 5 bases and J by 4 bases, with 14 bases left in between. CDR1 is SEHNR and CDR2 is FQNEAQ in the germline V gene (reference sequence). The CDR3, as DNA: TGTGCCAGCAGCGCCGCCGGGACAAGCTATGGCTACACCTTC. Amino acid sequence: CASSAAGTSYGYTF. Variable domain in full (rest from reference TRBV7-9 and TRBJ1-2): DTGVSQNPRHKITKRGQNVTFRCDPISEHNRLYWYRQTLGQGPEFLTYFQNEAQLEKSRLLSDRFSAERPKGSFSTLEIQRTEQGDSAMYLCASSAAGTSYGYTFGSGTRLTVV.

V gene TRBV18 combines with J gene TRBJ1-3; a possible D gene is TRBD1 (6 bases). Germline CDR1 reads KGHSH; CDR2 reads LQKENI. The CDR3 length is 15 residues. The V end was cut by 6 bases, the J end by 0 bases, with 12 bases between. The DNA for the CDR3 is TGTGCCAGCTCGTCGGACAGTAACTCTGGAAACACCATATATTTT. Translated: CASSSDSNSGNTIYF.

V and J are TRBV6-5 and TRBJ2-2; D is possibly TRBD2 (5 bases). Trimming left V 6 bases short and J 6 bases short, with 14 bases between. Germline V gene data show CDR1 as MNHEY and CDR2 as SVGAGI. CDR3 length: 14 amino acids. Here the CDR3 DNA reads TGTGCCAGCAGCCGGACCACCGGGGCCGGGGAGCTGTTTTTT. Protein sequence: CASSRTTGAGELFF.

This chain joins TRBV6-6 and TRBJ1-4; 10 bases fit TRBD1. In germline, CDR1 is MNHNY, CDR2 SVGAGI (reference sequence). CDR3 length: 16 residues. The junction had 9 bases not matched to a gene; V was cut back by 6 bases and J by 5 bases. CDR3 DNA: TGTGCCAGCAGCACCGGGACAGGGGCCCGAAATGAAAAACTGTTTTTT. Its translation is CASSTGTGARNEKLFF.

The chain uses TRBV7-8 and TRBJ1-2; 9 bases align to TRBD1. The V segment lost 3 bases and the J segment 3 bases; nucleotides outside the gene matches: 5. This CDR3 contains 15 residues. Germline V gene sequence: CDR1 SGHVS, CDR2 FQNEAQ. The CDR3 region has the DNA TGTGCCAGCAGCTTGAACAGGGGGCGCGACTATGGCTACACCTTC. Translated: CASSLNRGRDYGYTF.

This clone was observed many times. The rearrangement uses TRBV10-3 and TRBJ2-1, with 8 positions matching TRBD1. Germline assignment: CDR1 ENHRY and CDR2 SYGVKD. J was trimmed by 9 bases and V by 0 bases; bases with no gene match: 16. CDR3 length: 18 amino acids. CDR3 protein: CAISESGQRTGFGSEQFF. Here the CDR3 DNA reads TGTGCCATCAGTGAGTCGGGACAACGGACAGGGTTCGGGAGTGAGCAGTTCTTC.

This clone was picked up a small number of times. The rearrangement uses TRBV14 and TRBJ2-7, with D tentatively TRBD1 (5 bases). This CDR3 contains 15 residues. The V and J ends lost 3 bases and 2 bases respectively, with 14 bases between them. Germline V lookup: CDR1 SGHDN, CDR2 FVKESK. The CDR3: CASSQGLTGPYEQYF. The CDR3, as DNA: TGTGCCAGCAGCCAGGGGCTCACAGGACCCTACGAGCAGTACTTC.

The chain recombines TRBV5-1 with TRBJ1-1, with D perhaps matching TRBD1 (5 bases). V was shortened by 1 base and J by 0 bases, with 10 bases between the two germline ends. The CDR3 has 15 residues. Germline values: CDR1 SGHRS, CDR2 YFSETQ. The CDR3 bases are TGCGCCAGCAGCTTGTTCGACAGTTTGAACACTGAAGCTTTCTTT. This sequence encodes CASSLFDSLNTEAFF.

The chain combines TRBV5-4 with TRBJ2-7; 8 positions agree with TRBD2. The V segment lost 0 bases and the J segment 2 bases; nucleotides outside the gene matches: 4. CDR3 length: 15 amino acids. Germline CDR1 reads SGHNT; CDR2 reads YYREEE (reference sequence). CDR3 amino acids: CASSLATSETYEQYF. The CDR3 DNA follows: TGTGCCAGCAGCTTGGCGACTAGCGAAACCTACGAGCAGTACTTC.

This clone was found once. This rearrangement joins TRBV10-3 to TRBJ1-1; D is perhaps TRBD1 (6 bases). Trimming took off 10 bases at V and 0 bases at J, with 18 bases between the two ends. CDR1 is ENHRY, CDR2 SYGVKD, per germline. This CDR3 contains 15 residues. CDR3 coding DNA: TGTGCCAGCAGCCAGGGGAACGGTTTGAACACTGAAGCTTTCTTT. It codes for CASSQGNGLNTEAFF.

The rearrangement links TRBV7-9 to TRBJ2-3; 10 bases agree with TRBD1. The trim removed 7 bases at V and 1 base at J, leaving 2 bases unmatched. This CDR3 is built from 14 residues. Germline lookup yields CDR1 SEHNR and CDR2 FQNEAQ (reference sequence). The CDR3 protein is CASIGTGGTDTQYF. The CDR3 coding sequence is TGTGCCAGCATCGGGACAGGGGGCACAGATACGCAGTATTTT.

The chain carries TRBV2 and TRBJ1-2; unclear D gene. Trimming pared 3 bases from V and 4 bases from J, leaving 12 bases between. In germline, CDR1 is SNHLY, CDR2 FYNNEI. This CDR3 is 14 amino acids long. The CDR3 DNA reads as TGTGCCAGCAGTGATGTAGGGAATTTCTATGGCTACACCTTC. Amino acids: CASSDVGNFYGYTF.

The chain links TRBV7-9 to TRBJ1-2; D is unresolved. The CDR3 has 15 residues. The V gene's germline CDR1 is SEHNR and CDR2 FQNEAQ (reference sequence). With 5 bases removed from V and 4 bases from J, the gap between germline ends came to 17 bases. CDR3 loop: CASSRSTPRGYGYTF. CDR3 DNA sequence: TGTGCCAGCAGCCGAAGTACTCCCCGGGGCTATGGCTACACCTTC.

This chain links TRBV10-3 with TRBJ1-1, with D maybe TRBD1 (5 bases). Trimming shortened V by 10 bases and J by 3 bases, and 15 bases separated the two germline ends. Germline values: CDR1 ENHRY, CDR2 SYGVKD. There are 13 residues in the CDR3. The CDR3 loop reads CATRDQSHTEAFF. CDR3 nucleotides: TGTGCCACCAGGGACCAGTCGCACACTGAAGCTTTCTTT.

The gene calls are TRBV4-1 and TRBJ2-4, with 9 bases aligning to TRBD1. The CDR3 contains 17 residues. V gave up 2 bases and J gave up 8 bases; unmatched junction bases: 13. CDR1 is MGHRA and CDR2 is YSYEKL in the germline V gene. CDR3 protein: CASSQNRGHLKYDIQYF. CDR3 nucleotide sequence: TGCGCCAGCAGCCAAAACAGGGGGCATTTAAAATATGACATTCAGTACTTC.

The rearrangement joins TRBV19 to TRBJ1-1; the D is unclear. Trimming pared 5 bases from V and 7 bases from J, leaving 14 bases between. The CDR3 is 13 amino acids. The germline V gene encodes CDR1 LNHDA and CDR2 SQIVND (reference sequence). The CDR3 reads CASSLKLTVEAFF. In DNA form, the CDR3 reads TGTGCCAGTAGTCTAAAACTGACCGTTGAAGCTTTCTTT.

This chain links TRBV5-4 with TRBJ2-2; TRBD2 agrees at 9 bases. The ends lost 1 base at V and 7 bases at J; junction bases unmatched: 5. Germline CDR1 reads SGHNT; CDR2 reads YYREEE (reference sequence). The CDR3 contains 15 residues. In DNA, the CDR3 is TGTGCCAGCAGCTTGTCGGCGGGAGGGGACGGGGAGCTGTTTTTT. Its protein is CASSLSAGGDGELFF.

This clone occurred a few times. The chain recombines TRBV11-1 with TRBJ2-5; no clear D gene. Germline V gene sequence: CDR1 SGHAT, CDR2 FQDESV (reference sequence). CDR3 length equals 13 residues. The ends were cut back, 2 bases at V and 2 bases at J, with 6 bases in the middle. CDR3 region: CASSLSPQETQYF. The CDR3, as DNA: TGTGCCAGCAGCTTAAGCCCTCAAGAGACCCAGTACTTC. The whole variable domain, remainder taken from reference TRBV11-1 and TRBJ2-5, is EAEVAQSPRYKITEKSQAVAFWCDPISGHATLYWYRQILGQGPELLVQFQDESVVDDSQLPKDRFSAERLKGVDSTLKIQPAELGDSAMYLCASSLSPQETQYFGPGTRLLVL.

The chain combines TRBV6-6 with TRBJ1-1; the match to TRBD1 covers 7 bases. Germline V CDR1 and CDR2: MNHNY, SVGAGI (reference sequence). The CDR3 extends over 15 amino acids. The V segment lost 5 bases and the J segment 6 bases; nucleotides outside the gene matches: 12. Here the CDR3 DNA reads TGTGCCAGCAGTAGACCGGGACAGTCGAGGCCTGAAGCTTTCTTT. This encodes CASSRPGQSRPEAFF.

On this clone itself: The same CDR3 arises from other DNA sequences in this sample as well. The rearrangement links TRBV19 to TRBJ2-1, with a possible D match to TRBD1 (6 bases). CDR3 length: 13 residues. Germline loops: CDR1 LNHDA, CDR2 SQIVND (reference sequence). V was shortened by 3 bases and J by 7 bases, with 10 bases between the two germline ends. The CDR3 spells CASSIPGQNEQFF. The CDR3 DNA is TGTGCCAGTAGTATCCCGGGACAAAATGAGCAGTTCTTC.

The gene calls are TRBV2 and TRBJ2-5, with D possibly TRBD2 on 6 matching bases. This CDR3 comprises 12 residues. V was clipped by 6 bases and J by 11 bases, with 16 bases between them. Germline assignment: CDR1 SNHLY and CDR2 FYNNEI. CDR3 sequence (DNA): TGTGCCAGCAGACCGACCGGAGGGGTACAGTACTTC. This codes for CASRPTGGVQYF.